The next 6 T cell receptor beta chains were all read from a single sample in a study of control samples from healthy donors and cancer patients. Clones were read by immunoSEQ multiplex PCR, and TCRdb kept only the in-frame ones, dropping some. The data hold 110,000 to 150,000 clones, with around 94% observed a single time. The specimen sequenced was PBMCs. Source of these receptors: a man in his sixties with colorectal cancer.

This sequence joins TRBV4-1 and TRBJ1-2; D ambiguous. Trimming pared 4 bases from V and 4 bases from J, leaving 10 bases between. This CDR3 spans 13 amino acids. The germline V gene has CDR1 MGHRA and CDR2 YSYEKL. The CDR3 DNA reads TGCGCCAGCAGCCGCGGACCGTTCTATGGCTACACCTTC. This sequence encodes CASSRGPFYGYTF.

The chain has TRBV27 and TRBJ1-5; D is perhaps TRBD1 (5 bases). V dropped 3 bases and J dropped 3 bases, with 18 bases sitting between them. Germline loops: CDR1 MNHEY, CDR2 SMNVEV (reference sequence). The CDR3 runs to 17 residues. The CDR3, as DNA: TGTGCCAGCAGTTTCATAGGTGGACAAGCCTCCAATCAGCCCCAGCATTTT. This codes for CASSFIGGQASNQPQHF.

The rearrangement uses TRBV27 and TRBJ2-3; 7 nucleotides align to TRBD1. The CDR3 runs to 14 residues. The V segment lost 6 bases and the J segment 2 bases; nucleotides outside the gene matches: 5. The V gene's germline CDR1 is MNHEY and CDR2 SMNVEV (reference sequence). For the CDR3, the DNA is TGTGCCAGCAGGACAGGGTTCTCCACAGATACGCAGTATTTT. Translation gives CASRTGFSTDTQYF.

The chain uses TRBV30 and TRBJ2-2, with 8 bases fitting TRBD2. Germline V gene lookup returns CDR1 GTSNPN and CDR2 SVGIG (reference sequence). The CDR3 has 16 amino acids. Losses at the gene ends were 1 base for V and 5 bases for J; bases not matched to a gene: 9. The CDR3 sequence: CAWSALAGGRTGELFF. The DNA for the CDR3 is TGTGCCTGGAGTGCTTTGGCGGGGGGCAGGACCGGGGAGCTGTTTTTT.

CDR3 amino acids: CAISALQSNQPQHF. The CDR3 DNA is TGTGCCATCAGTGCCCTTCAGTCGAATCAGCCCCAGCATTTT. The chain recombines TRBV10-3 with TRBJ1-5; D remains unclear. Per germline, CDR1 ENHRY and CDR2 SYGVKD. This CDR3 region has 14 residues. V was pared by 4 bases and J by 4 bases, with 11 bases between.

The genes are TRBV4-2 and TRBJ2-1, with 9 bases that match TRBD1. This CDR3 contains 16 residues. Germline values: CDR1 LGHNA, CDR2 YNFKEQ. V lost 0 bases, J lost 2 bases, and 2 bases stayed unmatched. The CDR3 region is CASSQDRTGAYNEQFF. The CDR3 DNA follows: TGTGCCAGCAGCCAAGACCGGACAGGGGCCTACAATGAGCAGTTCTTC.